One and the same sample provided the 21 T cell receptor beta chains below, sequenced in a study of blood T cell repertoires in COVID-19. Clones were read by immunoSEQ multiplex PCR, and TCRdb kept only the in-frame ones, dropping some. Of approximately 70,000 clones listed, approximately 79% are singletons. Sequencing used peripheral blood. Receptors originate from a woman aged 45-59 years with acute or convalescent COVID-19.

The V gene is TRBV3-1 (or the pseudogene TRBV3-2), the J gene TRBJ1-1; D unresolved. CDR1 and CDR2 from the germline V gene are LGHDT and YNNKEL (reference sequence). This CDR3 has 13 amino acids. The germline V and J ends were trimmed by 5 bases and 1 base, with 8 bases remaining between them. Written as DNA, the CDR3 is TGTGCCAGCAGCACCACAAGGAACACTGAAGCTTTCTTT. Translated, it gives CASSTTRNTEAFF.

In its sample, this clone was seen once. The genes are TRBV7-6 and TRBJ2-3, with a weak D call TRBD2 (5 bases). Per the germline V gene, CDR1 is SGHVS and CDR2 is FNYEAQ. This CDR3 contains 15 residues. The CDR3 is CASGRGPLSTDTQYF. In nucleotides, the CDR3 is TGTGCATCTGGGAGAGGACCACTAAGCACAGATACGCAGTATTTT.

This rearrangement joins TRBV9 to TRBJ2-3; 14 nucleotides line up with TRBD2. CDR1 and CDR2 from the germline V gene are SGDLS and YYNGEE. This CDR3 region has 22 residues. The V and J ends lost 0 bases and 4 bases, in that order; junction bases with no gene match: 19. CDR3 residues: CASSVGVLGTSGRREGSDTQYF. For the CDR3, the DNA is TGTGCCAGCAGCGTAGGAGTCTTGGGGACTAGCGGGAGACGCGAGGGTTCAGATACGCAGTATTTT.

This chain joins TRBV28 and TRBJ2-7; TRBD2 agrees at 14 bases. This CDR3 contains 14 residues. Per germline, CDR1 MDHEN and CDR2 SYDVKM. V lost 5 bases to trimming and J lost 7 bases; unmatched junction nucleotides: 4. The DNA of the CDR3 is TGTGCCAGCAGTCCGGGACTAGCGGGAGAAGAGCAGTACTTC. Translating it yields CASSPGLAGEEQYF.

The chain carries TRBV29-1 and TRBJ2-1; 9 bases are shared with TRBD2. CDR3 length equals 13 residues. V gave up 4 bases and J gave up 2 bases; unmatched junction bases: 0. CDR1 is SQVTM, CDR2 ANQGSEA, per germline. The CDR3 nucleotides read TGCAGCGTTGGGACTAGCGCCTACAATGAGCAGTTCTTC. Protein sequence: CSVGTSAYNEQFF.

The CDR3 DNA reads TGTGCCAGCAGCTTGGCCGGAGGGAATTATGGCTACACCTTC. The encoded protein is CASSLAGGNYGYTF. The rearrangement joins TRBV5-5 to TRBJ1-2, with D hard to call. This CDR3 is 14 amino acids long. The germline CDR1 and CDR2 sequences are SGHKS and YYEKEE (reference sequence). The V end was cut by 0 bases, the J end by 5 bases, with 11 bases between. The whole variable domain, remainder taken from reference TRBV5-5 and TRBJ1-2, is DAGVTQSPTHLIKTRGQQVTLRCSPISGHKSVSWYQQVLGQGPQFIFQYYEKEERGRGNFPDRFSARQFPNYSSELNVNALLLGDSALYLCASSLAGGNYGYTFGSGTRLTVV.

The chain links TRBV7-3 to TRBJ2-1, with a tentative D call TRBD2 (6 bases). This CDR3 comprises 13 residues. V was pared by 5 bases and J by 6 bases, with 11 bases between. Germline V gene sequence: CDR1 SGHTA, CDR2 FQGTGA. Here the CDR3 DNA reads TGTGCCAGCAGCCCGGGACTGGGCAATGAGCAGTTCTTC. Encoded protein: CASSPGLGNEQFF.

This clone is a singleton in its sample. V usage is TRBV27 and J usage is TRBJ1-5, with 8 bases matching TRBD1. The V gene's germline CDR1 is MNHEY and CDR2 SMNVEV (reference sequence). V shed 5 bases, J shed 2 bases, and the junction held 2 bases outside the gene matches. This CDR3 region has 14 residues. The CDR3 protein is CASSQGAGNQPQHF. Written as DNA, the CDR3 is TGTGCCAGCAGTCAGGGGGCGGGCAATCAGCCCCAGCATTTT.

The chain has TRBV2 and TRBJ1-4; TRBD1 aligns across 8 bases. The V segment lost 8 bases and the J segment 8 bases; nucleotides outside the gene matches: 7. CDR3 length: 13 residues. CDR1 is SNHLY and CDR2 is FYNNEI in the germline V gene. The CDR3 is CASEKTGVEKLFF. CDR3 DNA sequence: TGTGCCAGCGAGAAGACAGGGGTGGAAAAACTGTTTTTT.

This CDR3 reads CASSHLRPPPSGSSYEQYF. CDR3 bases: TGTGCCAGCAGCCACCTAAGGCCGCCCCCTAGCGGGAGCTCCTACGAGCAGTACTTC. V gene TRBV3-1 (or the pseudogene TRBV3-2) combines with J gene TRBJ2-7, with 10 bases aligning to TRBD2. This CDR3 spans 19 amino acids. J gave up 0 bases and V 3 bases, and 14 bases lay outside the gene matches. CDR1 and CDR2 (germline): LGHDT, YNNKEL (reference sequence).

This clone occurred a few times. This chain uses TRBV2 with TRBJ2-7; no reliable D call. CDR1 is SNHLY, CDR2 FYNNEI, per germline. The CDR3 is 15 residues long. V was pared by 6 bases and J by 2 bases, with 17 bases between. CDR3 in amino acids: CASSESARYPYEQYF. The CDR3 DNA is TGTGCCAGCAGCGAAAGTGCGAGGTACCCCTACGAGCAGTACTTC.

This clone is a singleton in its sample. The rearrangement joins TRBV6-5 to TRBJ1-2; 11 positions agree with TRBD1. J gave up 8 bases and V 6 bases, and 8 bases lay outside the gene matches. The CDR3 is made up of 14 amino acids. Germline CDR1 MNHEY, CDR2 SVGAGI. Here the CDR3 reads CASSSGQGARGYTF. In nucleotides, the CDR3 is TGTGCCAGCAGCTCCGGACAGGGGGCGCGGGGCTACACCTTC.

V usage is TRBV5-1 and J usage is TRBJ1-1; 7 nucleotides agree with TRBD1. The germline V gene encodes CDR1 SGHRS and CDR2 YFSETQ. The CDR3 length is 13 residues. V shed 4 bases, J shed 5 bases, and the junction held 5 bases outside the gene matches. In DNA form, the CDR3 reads TGCGCCAGCAGCCCCGACAGGGCTACTGAAGCTTTCTTT. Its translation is CASSPDRATEAFF.

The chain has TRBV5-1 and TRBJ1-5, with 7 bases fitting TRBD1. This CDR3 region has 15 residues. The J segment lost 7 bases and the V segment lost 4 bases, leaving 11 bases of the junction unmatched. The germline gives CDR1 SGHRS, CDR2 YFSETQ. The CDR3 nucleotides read TGCGCCAGCAGCCCCAGGACAGGCTCAGGGCAGCCCCAGCATTTT. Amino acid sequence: CASSPRTGSGQPQHF.

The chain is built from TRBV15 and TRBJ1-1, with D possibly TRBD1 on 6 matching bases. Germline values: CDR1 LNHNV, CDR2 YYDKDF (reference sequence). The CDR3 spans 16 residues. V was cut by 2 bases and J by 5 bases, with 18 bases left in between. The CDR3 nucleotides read TGTGCCACCAGCAGACGAACCGGGACAAAGGAGACTGAAGCTTTCTTT. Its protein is CATSRRTGTKETEAFF.

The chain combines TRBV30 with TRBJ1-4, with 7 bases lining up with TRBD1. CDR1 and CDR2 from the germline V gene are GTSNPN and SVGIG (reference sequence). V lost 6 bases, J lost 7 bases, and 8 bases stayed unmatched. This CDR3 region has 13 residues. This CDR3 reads CACRTGGTEKLFF. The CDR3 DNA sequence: TGTGCCTGTAGGACAGGCGGGACTGAAAAACTGTTTTTT.

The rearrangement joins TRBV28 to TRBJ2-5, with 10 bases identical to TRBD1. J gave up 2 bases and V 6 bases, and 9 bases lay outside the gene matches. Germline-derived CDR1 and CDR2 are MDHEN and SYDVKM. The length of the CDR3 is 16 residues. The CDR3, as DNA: TGTGCCAGCAGCTCAGGATGGACAGGGGGACAAGAGACCCAGTACTTC. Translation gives CASSSGWTGGQETQYF.

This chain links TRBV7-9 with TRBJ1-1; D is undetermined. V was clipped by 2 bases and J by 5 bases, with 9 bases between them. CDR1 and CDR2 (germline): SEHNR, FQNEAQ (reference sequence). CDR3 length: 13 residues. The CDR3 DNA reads TGTGCCAGCAGCTTATCCCCGGGAACTGAAGCTTTCTTT. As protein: CASSLSPGTEAFF.

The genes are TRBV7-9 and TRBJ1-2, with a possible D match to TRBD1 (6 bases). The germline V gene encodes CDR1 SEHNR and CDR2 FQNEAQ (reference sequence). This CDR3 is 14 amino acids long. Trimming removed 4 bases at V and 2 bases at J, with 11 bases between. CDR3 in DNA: TGTGCCAGCAGCTCAGGGCAGGGGAACTATGGCTACACCTTC. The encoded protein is CASSSGQGNYGYTF.

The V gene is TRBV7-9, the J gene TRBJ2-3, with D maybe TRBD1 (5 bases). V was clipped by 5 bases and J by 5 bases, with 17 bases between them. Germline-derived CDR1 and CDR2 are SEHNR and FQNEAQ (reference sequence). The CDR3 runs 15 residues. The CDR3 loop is CASSRPTGQGDTQYF. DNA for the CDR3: TGTGCCAGCAGCCGTCCGACGGGCCAGGGAGATACGCAGTATTTT.

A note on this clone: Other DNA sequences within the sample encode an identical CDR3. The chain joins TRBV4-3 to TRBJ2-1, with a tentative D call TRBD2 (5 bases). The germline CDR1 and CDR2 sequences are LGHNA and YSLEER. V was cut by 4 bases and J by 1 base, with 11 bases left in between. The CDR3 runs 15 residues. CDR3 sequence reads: CASSLSEGSYNEQFF. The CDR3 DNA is TGCGCCAGCAGCCTGAGTGAGGGATCCTACAATGAGCAGTTCTTC.